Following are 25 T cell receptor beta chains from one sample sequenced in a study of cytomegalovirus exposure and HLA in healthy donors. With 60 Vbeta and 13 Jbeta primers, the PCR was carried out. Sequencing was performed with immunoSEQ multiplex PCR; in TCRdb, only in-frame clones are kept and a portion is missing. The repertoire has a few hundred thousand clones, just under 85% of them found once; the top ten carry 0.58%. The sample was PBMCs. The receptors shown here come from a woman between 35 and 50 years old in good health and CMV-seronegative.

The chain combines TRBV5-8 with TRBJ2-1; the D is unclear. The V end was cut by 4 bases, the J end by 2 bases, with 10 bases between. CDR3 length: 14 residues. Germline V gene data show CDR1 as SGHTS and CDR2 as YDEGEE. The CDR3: CASSSRGPYNEQFF. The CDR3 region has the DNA TGTGCCAGCAGCAGCCGTGGGCCCTACAATGAGCAGTTCTTC.

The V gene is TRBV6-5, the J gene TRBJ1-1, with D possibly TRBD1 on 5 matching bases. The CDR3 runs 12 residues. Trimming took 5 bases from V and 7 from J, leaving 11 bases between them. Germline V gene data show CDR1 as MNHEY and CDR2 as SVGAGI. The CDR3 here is CASSKGQSEAFF. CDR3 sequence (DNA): TGTGCCAGCAGTAAGGGGCAAAGTGAAGCTTTCTTT.

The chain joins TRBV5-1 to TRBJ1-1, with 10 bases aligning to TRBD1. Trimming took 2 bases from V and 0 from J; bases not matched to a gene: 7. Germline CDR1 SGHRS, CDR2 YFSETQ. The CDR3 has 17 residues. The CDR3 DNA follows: TGCGCCAGCAGCTTCAGAACCGGGACAGGGGTGAACACTGAAGCTTTCTTT. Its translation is CASSFRTGTGVNTEAFF.

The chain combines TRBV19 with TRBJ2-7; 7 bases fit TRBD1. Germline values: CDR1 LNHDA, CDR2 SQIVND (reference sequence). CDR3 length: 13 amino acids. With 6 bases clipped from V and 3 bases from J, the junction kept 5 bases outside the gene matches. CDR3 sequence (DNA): TGTGCCAGTAGCCCAGGGGGTATCTACGAGCAGTACTTC. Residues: CASSPGGIYEQYF.

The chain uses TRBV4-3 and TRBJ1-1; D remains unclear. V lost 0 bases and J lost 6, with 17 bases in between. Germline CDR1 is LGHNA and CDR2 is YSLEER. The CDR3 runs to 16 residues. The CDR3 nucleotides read TGCGCCAGCAGCCAAGAATCAAACCGGTTCGGGGCTGAAGCTTTCTTT. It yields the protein CASSQESNRFGAEAFF.

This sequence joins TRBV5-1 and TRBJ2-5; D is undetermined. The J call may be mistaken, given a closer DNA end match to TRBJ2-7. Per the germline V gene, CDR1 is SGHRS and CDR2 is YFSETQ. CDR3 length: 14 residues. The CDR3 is CASSLETNSYEQYF. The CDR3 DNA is TGCGCCAGCAGCTTGGAGACAAACTCCTACGAGCAGTACTTC.

In nucleotides, the CDR3 is TGTGCCAGCAGGACCAGGGATTTGGACACTGAAGCTTTCTTT. It specifies CASRTRDLDTEAFF. The J gene is TRBJ1-1, the V gene TRBV7-3; possible D gene TRBD1, 5 bases. Germline lookup yields CDR1 SGHTA and CDR2 FQGTGA. The V end lost 6 bases, the J end lost 3 bases, and 14 bases lay between the germline ends. The CDR3 runs to 14 residues.

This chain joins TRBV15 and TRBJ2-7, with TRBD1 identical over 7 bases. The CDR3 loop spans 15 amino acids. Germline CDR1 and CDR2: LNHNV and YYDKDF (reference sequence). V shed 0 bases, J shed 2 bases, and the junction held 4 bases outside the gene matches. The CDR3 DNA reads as TGTGCCACCAGCAGAGATCGACAGGGAACCTACGAGCAGTACTTC. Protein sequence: CATSRDRQGTYEQYF.

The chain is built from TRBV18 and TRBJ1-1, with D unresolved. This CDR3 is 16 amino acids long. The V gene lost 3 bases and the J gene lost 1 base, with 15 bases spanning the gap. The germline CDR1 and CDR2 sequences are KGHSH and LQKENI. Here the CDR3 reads CASSPPGGIRNTEAFF. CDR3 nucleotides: TGTGCCAGCTCACCCCCGGGCGGGATCCGGAACACTGAAGCTTTCTTT.

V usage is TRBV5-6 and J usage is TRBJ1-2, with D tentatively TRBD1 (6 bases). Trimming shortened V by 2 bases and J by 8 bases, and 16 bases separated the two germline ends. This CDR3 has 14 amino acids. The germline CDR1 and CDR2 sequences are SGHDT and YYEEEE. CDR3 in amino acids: CASSLPTGAWGYTF. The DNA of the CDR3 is TGTGCCAGCAGCTTACCGACAGGCGCCTGGGGCTACACCTTC.

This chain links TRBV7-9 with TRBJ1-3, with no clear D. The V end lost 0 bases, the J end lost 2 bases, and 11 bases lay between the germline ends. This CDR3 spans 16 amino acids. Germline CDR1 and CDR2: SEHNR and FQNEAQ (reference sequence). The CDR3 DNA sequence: TGTGCCAGCAGCTTAGCTTTAAATGCGGCTGGAAACACCATATATTTT. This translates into CASSLALNAAGNTIYF.

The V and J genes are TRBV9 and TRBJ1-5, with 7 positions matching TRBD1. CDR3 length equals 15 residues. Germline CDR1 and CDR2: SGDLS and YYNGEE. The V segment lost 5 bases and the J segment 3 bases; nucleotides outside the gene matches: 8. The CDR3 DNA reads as TGTGCCAGCAGTCCGGGACAGTCGTACAATCAGCCCCAGCATTTT. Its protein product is CASSPGQSYNQPQHF.

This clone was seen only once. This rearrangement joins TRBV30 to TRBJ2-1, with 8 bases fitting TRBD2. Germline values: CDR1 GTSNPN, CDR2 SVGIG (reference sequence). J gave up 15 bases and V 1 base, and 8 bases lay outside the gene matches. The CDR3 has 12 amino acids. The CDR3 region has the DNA TGTGCCTGGAGTGCTCCCGGGGGGGGGCTGTTCTTC. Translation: CAWSAPGGGLFF.

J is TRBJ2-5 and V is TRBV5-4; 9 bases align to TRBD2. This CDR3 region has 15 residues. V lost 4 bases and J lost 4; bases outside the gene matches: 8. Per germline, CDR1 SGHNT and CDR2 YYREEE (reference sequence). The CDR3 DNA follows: TGTGCCAGCAGCCCATCGCGGGGGGGCCGAGAGACCCAGTACTTC. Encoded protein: CASSPSRGGRETQYF.

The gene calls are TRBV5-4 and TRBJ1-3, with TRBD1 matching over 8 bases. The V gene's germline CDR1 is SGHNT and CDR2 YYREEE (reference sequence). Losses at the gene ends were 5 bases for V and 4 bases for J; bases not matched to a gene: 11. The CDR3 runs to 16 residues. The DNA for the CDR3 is TGTGCCAGCAGTCAACACGGACAGGGAAAAGGAAACACCATATATTTT. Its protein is CASSQHGQGKGNTIYF.

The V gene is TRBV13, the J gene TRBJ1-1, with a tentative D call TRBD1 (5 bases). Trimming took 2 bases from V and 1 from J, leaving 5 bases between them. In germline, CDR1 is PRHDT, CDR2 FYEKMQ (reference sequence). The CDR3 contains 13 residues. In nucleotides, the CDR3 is TGTGCCAGCAGCTTAAGGGGGAACACTGAAGCTTTCTTT. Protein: CASSLRGNTEAFF.

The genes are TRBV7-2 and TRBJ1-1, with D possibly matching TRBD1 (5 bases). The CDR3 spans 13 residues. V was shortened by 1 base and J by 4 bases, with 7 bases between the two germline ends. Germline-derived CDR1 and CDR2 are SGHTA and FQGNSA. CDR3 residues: CASSLEGFTEAFF. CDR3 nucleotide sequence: TGTGCCAGCAGCTTAGAGGGGTTCACTGAAGCTTTCTTT.

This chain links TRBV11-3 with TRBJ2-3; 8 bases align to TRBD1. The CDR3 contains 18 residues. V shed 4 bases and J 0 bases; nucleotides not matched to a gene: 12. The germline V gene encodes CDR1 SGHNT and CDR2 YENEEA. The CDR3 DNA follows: TGTGCCAGCAGCTCCGGCGGGACAGGTGGATTCAGCACAGATACGCAGTATTTT. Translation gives CASSSGGTGGFSTDTQYF.

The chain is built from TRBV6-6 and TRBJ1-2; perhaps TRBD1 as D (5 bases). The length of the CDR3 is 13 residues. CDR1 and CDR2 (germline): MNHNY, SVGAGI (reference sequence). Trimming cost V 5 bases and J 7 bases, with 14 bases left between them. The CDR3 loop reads CASSPDSYGGYTF. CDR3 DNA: TGTGCCAGCAGTCCCGACAGTTATGGTGGCTACACCTTC.

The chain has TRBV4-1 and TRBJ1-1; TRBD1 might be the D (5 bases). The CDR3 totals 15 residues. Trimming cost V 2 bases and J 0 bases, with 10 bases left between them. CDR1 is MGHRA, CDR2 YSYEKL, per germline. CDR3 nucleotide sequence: TGCGCCAGCAGCCAATTCGACAGTATGAACACTGAAGCTTTCTTT. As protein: CASSQFDSMNTEAFF.

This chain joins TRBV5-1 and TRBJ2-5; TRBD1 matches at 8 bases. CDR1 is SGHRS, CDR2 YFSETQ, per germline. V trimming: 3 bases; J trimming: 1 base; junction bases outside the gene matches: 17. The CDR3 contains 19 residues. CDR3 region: CASSYYSLTGTGSQETQYF. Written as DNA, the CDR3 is TGCGCCAGCAGCTATTACTCCTTAACCGGGACAGGCTCCCAAGAGACCCAGTACTTC.

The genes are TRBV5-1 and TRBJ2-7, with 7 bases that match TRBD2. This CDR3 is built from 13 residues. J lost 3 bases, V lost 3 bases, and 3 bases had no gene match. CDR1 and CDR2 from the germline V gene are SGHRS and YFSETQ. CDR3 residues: CASSWGEGYEQYF. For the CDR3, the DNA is TGCGCCAGCAGCTGGGGGGAGGGCTACGAGCAGTACTTC.

Here the CDR3 reads CASSKGSVYNEQFF. DNA of the CDR3: TGTGCCAGCAGCAAGGGGTCTGTCTACAATGAGCAGTTCTTC. The rearrangement links TRBV5-6 to TRBJ2-1, with D maybe TRBD1 (5 bases). Germline V gene lookup returns CDR1 SGHDT and CDR2 YYEEEE. This CDR3 spans 14 amino acids. Trimming took 4 bases from V and 3 from J, leaving 11 bases between them. Looking up the rest from reference TRBV5-6 and TRBJ2-1 gives the full variable domain: DAGVTQSPTHLIKTRGQQVTLRCSPKSGHDTVSWYQQALGQGPQFIFQYYEEEERQRGNFPDRFSGHQFPNYSSELNVNALLLGDSALYLCASSKGSVYNEQFFGPGTRLTVL.

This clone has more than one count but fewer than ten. CDR3 nucleotides: TGTGCCAGCAGCTTTGGCGGGACAGGGCTTTACAATGAGCAGTTCTTC. It specifies CASSFGGTGLYNEQFF. The chain recombines TRBV7-6 with TRBJ2-1; TRBD1 aligns across 9 bases. V shed 3 bases, J shed 4 bases, and the junction held 7 bases outside the gene matches. Germline V gives CDR1 SGHVS, CDR2 FNYEAQ. The CDR3 runs to 16 residues.

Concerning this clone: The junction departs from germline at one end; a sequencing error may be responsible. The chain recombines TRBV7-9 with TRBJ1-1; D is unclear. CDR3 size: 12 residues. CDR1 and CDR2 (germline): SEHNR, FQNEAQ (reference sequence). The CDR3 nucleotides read TGTTCCAGCAGCTTAGCGACTGAGACAGCTTTCTTT. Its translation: CSSSLATETAFF.